This record looks at one T cell receptor beta chain sequence and its context. Its antigen is not identified. TCRdb's copy holds only in-frame clones and misses some; the assay was immunoSEQ multiplex PCR. This table holds roughly 410,000 clones, about 96% found once. The V end was cut by 4 bases, the J end by 5 bases, with 6 bases between. Germline V lookup: CDR1 MNHEY, CDR2 SMNVEV (reference sequence). This CDR3 comprises 11 residues. The data originate from a study of shared clonotypes between healthy human individuals. Study results and limitations: Rarefaction exposed incomplete sorted-subset sequencing despite large depth. Memory subsets had estimated richness that was generally smaller than that of naive subsets.

The chain combines TRBV27 with TRBJ2-7; D gene ambiguous. The clonotype was recovered from a man aged 30-40 years in good health. Sequencing used memory CD8+ T cells sorted from blood. The subset: CD45RO+ cells pooled with CCR7-negative TemRA cells. The CDR3 sequence is CASSSYHEQYF. The DNA of the CDR3 is TGTGCCAGCAGTTCCTACCACGAGCAGTACTTC.